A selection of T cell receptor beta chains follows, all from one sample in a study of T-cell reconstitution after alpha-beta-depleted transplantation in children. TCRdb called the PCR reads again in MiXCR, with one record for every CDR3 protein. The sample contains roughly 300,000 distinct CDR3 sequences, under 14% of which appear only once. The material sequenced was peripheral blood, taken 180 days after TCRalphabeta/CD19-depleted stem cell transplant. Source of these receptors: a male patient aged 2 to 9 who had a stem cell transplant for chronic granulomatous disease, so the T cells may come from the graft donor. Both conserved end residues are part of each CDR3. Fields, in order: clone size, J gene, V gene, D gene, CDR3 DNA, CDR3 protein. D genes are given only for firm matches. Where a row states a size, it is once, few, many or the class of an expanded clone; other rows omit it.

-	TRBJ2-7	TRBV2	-	TGTGCCAGCAGGGACATGTACGAGCAGTACTTC	CASRDMYEQYF
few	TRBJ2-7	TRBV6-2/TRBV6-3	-	TGTGCCAGCAGCTACCCCCGAGCGGGCCATTCCTACGAGCAGTACTTC	CASSYPRAGHSYEQYF
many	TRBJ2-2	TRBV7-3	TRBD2	TGTGCCAGCAGCTTAAAGGGTCGACTAGCGGGAGACTTGAACACCGGGGAGCTGTTTTTT	CASSLKGRLAGDLNTGELFF
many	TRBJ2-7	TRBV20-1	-	TGCAGTGCTAGAGATCAGGACCGCGAGCAGTACTTC	CSARDQDREQYF
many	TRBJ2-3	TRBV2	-	TGTGCCAGCAGTGATTGGTCCACAGATACGCAGTATTTT	CASSDWSTDTQYF
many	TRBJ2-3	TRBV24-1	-	TGTGCCACCAGTGAAGGGCCTTTGACAGATACGCAGTATTTT	CATSEGPLTDTQYF
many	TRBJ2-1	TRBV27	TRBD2	TGTGCCAGCTTCGGACTAGCGGGTTACCCCAATGAGCAGTTCTTC	CASFGLAGYPNEQFF
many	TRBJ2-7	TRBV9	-	TGTGCCAGCAGCCCCCGGGACTCCTACGAGCAGTACTTC	CASSPRDSYEQYF
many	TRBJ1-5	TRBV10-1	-	TGCGCCAGCAGTGAGGGGGAGATTAGAGGCAATCAGCCCCAGCATTTT	CASSEGEIRGNQPQHF
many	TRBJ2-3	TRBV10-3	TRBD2	TGTGCCATCAGTGAGACTAGCGGGTACACAGATACGCAGTATTTT	CAISETSGYTDTQYF
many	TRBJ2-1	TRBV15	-	TGTGCCACCAGCAGAGCTGATAATGAGCAGTTCTTC	CATSRADNEQFF
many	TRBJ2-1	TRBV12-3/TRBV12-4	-	TGTGCCAGCACCTGGACCGGGGGCGCCTACAATGAGCAGTTCTTC	CASTWTGGAYNEQFF
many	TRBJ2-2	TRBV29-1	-	TGCAGCGGGGGTGGGGGGCCTGGGGAGCTGTTTTTT	CSGGGGPGELFF
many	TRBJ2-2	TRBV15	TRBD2	TGTGCCACCAGCAGAGATAGGGCTAGCGGGGATACCGGGGAGCTGTTTTTT	CATSRDRASGDTGELFF
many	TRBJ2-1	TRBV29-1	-	TGCAGCACCTCTATAGGGACGGTCAATGAGCAGTTCTTC	CSTSIGTVNEQFF
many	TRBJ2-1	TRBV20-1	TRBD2	TGCAGTGCTAGGGGGACTAGCGACAATGAGCAGTTCTTC	CSARGTSDNEQFF
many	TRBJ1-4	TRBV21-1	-	TGTGCCAGCAGCAAAGAACCCAGGTGTAATGAAAAACTGTTTTTT	CASSKEPRCNEKLFF
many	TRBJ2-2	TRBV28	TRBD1	TGTGCCACCCTGGGGGACAGGGGGATTTCCGGGGAGCTGTTTTTT	CATLGDRGISGELFF
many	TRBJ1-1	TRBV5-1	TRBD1	TGCGCCAGCAGCTTGGGTATCGGGACAGCGAACACTGAAGCTTTCTTT	CASSLGIGTANTEAFF
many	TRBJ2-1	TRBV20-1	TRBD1	TGCAGTGCTAGGGGGACAGGGGGTTACAATGAGCAGTTCTTC	CSARGTGGYNEQFF
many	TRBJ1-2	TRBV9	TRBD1	TGTGCCAGCAGCATGTCAGACAGGGTACGTGGCTACACCTTC	CASSMSDRVRGYTF
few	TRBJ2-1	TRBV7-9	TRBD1	TGTGCCAGCAGCAAACCGACAGGGCGCTCCTACAATGAGCAGTTCTTC	CASSKPTGRSYNEQFF
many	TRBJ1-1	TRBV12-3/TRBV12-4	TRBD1	TGTGCCAGCAGTTCAGACAGGGGGCCAGACACTGAAGCTTTCTTT	CASSSDRGPDTEAFF
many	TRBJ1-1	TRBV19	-	TGTGCCAGTAGTATAGCCCAGTACACTGAAGCTTTCTTT	CASSIAQYTEAFF
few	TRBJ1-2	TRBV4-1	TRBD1	TGCGCCAGCAGCCAGACAGGGCTCAACTATGGCTACACCTTC	CASSQTGLNYGYTF
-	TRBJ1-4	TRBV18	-	TGTGCCAGCTCACGAGTCAGAGAAGAAAAACTGTTTTTT	CASSRVREEKLFF
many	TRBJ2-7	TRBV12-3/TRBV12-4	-	TGTGCCAGCAGTCTCAGATTGACCGAGAGGTCCTACGAGCAGTACTTC	CASSLRLTERSYEQYF
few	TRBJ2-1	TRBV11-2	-	TGTGCCAGCACCTTAAGTGGGGGCGAGCAGTTCTTC	CASTLSGGEQFF
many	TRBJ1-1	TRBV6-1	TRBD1	TGTGCCAGCAGTATTACCGGGACAGGGTTTCTCAACACTGAAGCTTTCTTT	CASSITGTGFLNTEAFF
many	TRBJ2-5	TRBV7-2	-	TGTGCCAGCAGTCTTCCGGGAGTGGGGGAGACCCAGTACTTC	CASSLPGVGETQYF
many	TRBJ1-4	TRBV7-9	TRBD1	TGTGCCAGCAGCTCCCCGGGGACAGGGGGTAATGAAAAACTGTTTTTT	CASSSPGTGGNEKLFF
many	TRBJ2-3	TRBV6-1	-	TGTGCCAGCAGTACCCCCGGGTCCGGTTTTACAGATACGCAGTATTTT	CASSTPGSGFTDTQYF
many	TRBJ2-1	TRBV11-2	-	TGTGCCAGCAGCTTAGGGCTAGATTATGAGCAGTTCTTC	CASSLGLDYEQFF
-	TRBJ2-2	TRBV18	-	TGTGCCAGCTCACCATCACTGGACACCGGGGAGCTGTTTTTT	CASSPSLDTGELFF
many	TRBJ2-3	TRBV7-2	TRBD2	TGTGCCAGCAGCTTAGATTTGGGACTAGCAGATACGCAGTATTTT	CASSLDLGLADTQYF
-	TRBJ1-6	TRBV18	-	TGTGCCAGCTCATCAGGGTCCAATTCACCCCTCCACTTT	CASSSGSNSPLHF
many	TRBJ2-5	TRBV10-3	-	TGTGCCATCAGTGAGTCCCAGATACAAGAGACCCAGTACTTC	CAISESQIQETQYF
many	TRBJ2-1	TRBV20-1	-	TGCAGTGCTAGAGCGGAAAGCTCCTACAATGAGCAGTTCTTC	CSARAESSYNEQFF
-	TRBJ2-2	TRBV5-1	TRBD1	TGCGCCAGCAGCTTGGTACAGGGGAACATCGGGGAGCTGTTTTTT	CASSLVQGNIGELFF
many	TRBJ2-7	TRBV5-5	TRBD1	TGTGCCAGCAGCGGACAGGGGGCCTTAGAGCAGTACTTC	CASSGQGALEQYF
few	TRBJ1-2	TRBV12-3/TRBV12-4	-	TGTGCCAGCAGTTTTAGGGGGGGCAATGGCTACACCTTC	CASSFRGGNGYTF
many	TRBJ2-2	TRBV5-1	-	TGCGCCAGCAGCCCCCGACGCCTTGGGGCCGGGGAGCTGTTTTTT	CASSPRRLGAGELFF
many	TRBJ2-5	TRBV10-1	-	TGCGCCAGCAGTGAGTCTGCCTTATCGGGGACCCAGTACTTC	CASSESALSGTQYF
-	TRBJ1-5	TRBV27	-	TGTGCCAGCAGAGAAGACAGATATAGCAATCAGCCCCAGCATTTT	CASREDRYSNQPQHF
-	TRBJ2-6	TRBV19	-	TGTGCCAGTAAGCAGGGCTCTGGGGCCAACGTCCTGACTTTC	CASKQGSGANVLTF
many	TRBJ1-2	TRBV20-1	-	TGCAGTGCTCCCGACAAAAGAGGCGGCTACACCTTC	CSAPDKRGGYTF
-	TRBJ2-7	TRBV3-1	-	TGTGCCAGCAGCCAATTGGGGCAATACGAGCAGTACTTC	CASSQLGQYEQYF
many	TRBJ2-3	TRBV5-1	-	TGCGCCAGCAGCTTCACGACCGCAGATACGCAGTATTTT	CASSFTTADTQYF
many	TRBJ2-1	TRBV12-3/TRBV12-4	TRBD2	TGTGCCAGCAGTTTAGCGGGACTAGCGGGTTACAATGAGCAGTTCTTC	CASSLAGLAGYNEQFF
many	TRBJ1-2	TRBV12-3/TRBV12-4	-	TGTGCCAGCAGCCCCCGTGGTTCGGGGTCCGACGGCTACACCTTC	CASSPRGSGSDGYTF
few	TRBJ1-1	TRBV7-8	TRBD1	TGTGCCAGCAGCTCGTCCCGGGACAGGAACACTGAAGCTTTCTTT	CASSSSRDRNTEAFF
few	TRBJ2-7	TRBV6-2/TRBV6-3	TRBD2	TGTGCCAGCAGTAGAGTCGGAGCGGGGAAGTACGAGCAGTACTTC	CASSRVGAGKYEQYF
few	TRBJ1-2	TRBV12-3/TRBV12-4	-	TGTGCCAGCAGTCCCCCTTGGGTCTATGGCTACACCTTC	CASSPPWVYGYTF
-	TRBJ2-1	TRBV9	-	TGTGCCAGCAGCAGGGGGGGGGGCACGGAGCAGTTCTTC	CASSRGGGTEQFF
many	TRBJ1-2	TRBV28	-	TGTGCCAGCAGTTTCCTGGCAGGGCGGTCCTATGGCTACACCTTC	CASSFLAGRSYGYTF